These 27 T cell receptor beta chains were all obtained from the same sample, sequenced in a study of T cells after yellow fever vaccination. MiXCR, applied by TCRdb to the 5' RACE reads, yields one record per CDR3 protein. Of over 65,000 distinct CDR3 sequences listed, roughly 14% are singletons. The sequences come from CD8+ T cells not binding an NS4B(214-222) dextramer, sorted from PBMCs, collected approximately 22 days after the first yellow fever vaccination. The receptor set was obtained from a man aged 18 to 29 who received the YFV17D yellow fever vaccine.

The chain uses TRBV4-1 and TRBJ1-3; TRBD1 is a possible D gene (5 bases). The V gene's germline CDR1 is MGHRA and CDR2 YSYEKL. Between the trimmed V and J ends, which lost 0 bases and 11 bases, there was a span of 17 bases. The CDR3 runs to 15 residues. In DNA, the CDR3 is TGCGCCAGCAGCCAAGACCCCGGTAGAGGGGCTGCCATATATTTT. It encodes CASSQDPGRGAAIYF.

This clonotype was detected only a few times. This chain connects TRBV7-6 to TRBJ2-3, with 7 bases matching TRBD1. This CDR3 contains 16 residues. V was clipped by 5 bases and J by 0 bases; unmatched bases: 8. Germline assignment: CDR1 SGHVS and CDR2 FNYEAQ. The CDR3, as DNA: TGTGCCAGCAGCCCAGTAAGGGGGCCTAGCACAGATACGCAGTATTTT. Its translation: CASSPVRGPSTDTQYF.

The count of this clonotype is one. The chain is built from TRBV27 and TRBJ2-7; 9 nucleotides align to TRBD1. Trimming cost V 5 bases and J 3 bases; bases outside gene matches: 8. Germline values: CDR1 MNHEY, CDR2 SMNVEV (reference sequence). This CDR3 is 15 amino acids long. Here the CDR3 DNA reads TGTGCCAGCAGTAACGCCGGACAGGGGTACTACGAGCAGTACTTC. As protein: CASSNAGQGYYEQYF.

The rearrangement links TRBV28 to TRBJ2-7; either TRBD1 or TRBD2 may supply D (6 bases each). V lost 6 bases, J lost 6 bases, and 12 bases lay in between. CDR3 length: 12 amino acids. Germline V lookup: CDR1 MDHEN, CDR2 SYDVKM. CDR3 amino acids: CASSKQGGEQYV. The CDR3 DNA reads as TGTGCCAGCAGCAAACAGGGAGGCGAGCAGTACGTC.

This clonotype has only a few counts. The CDR3: CASSSPGSFYYEQYF. Written as DNA, the CDR3 is TGTGCCAGCAGTTCCCCGGGCTCCTTCTACTACGAGCAGTACTTC. J is TRBJ2-7 and V is TRBV6-2 or TRBV6-3; D not certain. CDR3 size: 15 residues. Germline V gene lookup returns CDR1 MNHEY and CDR2 SVGEGT. V lost 4 bases to trimming and J lost 3 bases, with 16 bases between them.

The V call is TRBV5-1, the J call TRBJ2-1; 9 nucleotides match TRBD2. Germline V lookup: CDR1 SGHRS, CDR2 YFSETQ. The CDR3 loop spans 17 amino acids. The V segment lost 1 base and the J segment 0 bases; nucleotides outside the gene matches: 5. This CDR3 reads CASSLSGRGGSYNEQFF. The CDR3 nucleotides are TGCGCCAGCAGCTTGTCGGGGCGGGGGGGCTCCTACAATGAGCAGTTCTTC.

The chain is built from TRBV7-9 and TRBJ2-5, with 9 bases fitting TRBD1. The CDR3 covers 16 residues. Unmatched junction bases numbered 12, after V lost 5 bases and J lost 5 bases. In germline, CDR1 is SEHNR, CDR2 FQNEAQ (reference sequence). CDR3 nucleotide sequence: TGTGCCAGCAGCGTCACCGGGACAGGGAGATCGGAGACCCAGTACTTC. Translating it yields CASSVTGTGRSETQYF.

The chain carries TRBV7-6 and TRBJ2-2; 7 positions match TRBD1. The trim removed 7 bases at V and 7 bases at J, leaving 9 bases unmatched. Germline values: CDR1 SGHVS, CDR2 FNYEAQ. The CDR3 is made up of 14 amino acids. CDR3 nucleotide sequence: TGTGCCAGCAAAAAAGGGGGCGAAGGCGGGGAGCTGTTTTTT. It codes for CASKKGGEGGELFF.

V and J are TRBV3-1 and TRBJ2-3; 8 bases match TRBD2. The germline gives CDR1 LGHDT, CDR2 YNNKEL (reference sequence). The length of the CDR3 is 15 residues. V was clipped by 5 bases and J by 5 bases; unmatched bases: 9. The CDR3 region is CASSEPGLGVDTQYF. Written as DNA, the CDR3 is TGTGCCAGCAGCGAGCCGGGACTAGGGGTAGATACGCAGTATTTT.

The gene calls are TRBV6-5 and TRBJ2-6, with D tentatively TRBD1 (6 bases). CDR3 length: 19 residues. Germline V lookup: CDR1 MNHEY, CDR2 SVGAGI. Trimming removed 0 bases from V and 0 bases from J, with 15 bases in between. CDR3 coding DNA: TGTGCCAGCAGTTACTCAGTACAGGGAACTTTCTCTGGGGCCAACGTCCTGACTTTC. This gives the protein CASSYSVQGTFSGANVLTF.

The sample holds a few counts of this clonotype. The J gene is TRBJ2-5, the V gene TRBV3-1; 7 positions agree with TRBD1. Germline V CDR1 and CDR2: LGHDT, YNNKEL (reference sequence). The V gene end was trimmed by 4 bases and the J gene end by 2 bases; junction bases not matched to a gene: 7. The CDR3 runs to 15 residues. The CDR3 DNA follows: TGTGCCAGCAGCCCCAACAGGGGTCGACAAGAGACCCAGTACTTC. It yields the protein CASSPNRGRQETQYF.

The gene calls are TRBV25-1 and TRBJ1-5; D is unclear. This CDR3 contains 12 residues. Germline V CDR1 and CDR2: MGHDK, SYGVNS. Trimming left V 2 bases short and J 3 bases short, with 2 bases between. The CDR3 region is CASSEANQPQHF. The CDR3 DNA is TGTGCCAGCAGTGAAGCCAATCAGCCCCAGCATTTT.

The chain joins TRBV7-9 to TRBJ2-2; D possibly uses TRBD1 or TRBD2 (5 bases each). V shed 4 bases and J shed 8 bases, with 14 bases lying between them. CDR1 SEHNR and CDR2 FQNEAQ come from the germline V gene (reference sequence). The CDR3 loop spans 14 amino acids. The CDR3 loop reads CASSSGALAGELFF. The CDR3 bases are TGTGCCAGCAGCTCCGGGGCCCTCGCAGGGGAGCTGTTTTTT.

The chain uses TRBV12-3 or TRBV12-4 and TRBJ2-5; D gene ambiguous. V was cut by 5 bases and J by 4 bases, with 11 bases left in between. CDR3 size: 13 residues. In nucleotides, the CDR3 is TGTGCCAGCAGTCCAACATACAGAGAGACCCAGTACTTC. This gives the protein CASSPTYRETQYF.

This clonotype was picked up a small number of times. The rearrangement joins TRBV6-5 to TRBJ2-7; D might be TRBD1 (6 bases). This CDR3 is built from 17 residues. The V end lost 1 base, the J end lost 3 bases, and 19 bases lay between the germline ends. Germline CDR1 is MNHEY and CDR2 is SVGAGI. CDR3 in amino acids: CASSYYFHRDTLYEQYF. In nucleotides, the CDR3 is TGTGCCAGCAGTTACTACTTCCACCGGGACACCCTCTACGAGCAGTACTTC.

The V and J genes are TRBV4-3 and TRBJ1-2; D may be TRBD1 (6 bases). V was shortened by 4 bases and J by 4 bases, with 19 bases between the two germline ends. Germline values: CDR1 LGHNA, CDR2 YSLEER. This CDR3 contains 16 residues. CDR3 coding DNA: TGCGCCAGCAGCCCAGCAGGGGTTAATCCTTTCTATGGCTACACCTTC. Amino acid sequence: CASSPAGVNPFYGYTF.

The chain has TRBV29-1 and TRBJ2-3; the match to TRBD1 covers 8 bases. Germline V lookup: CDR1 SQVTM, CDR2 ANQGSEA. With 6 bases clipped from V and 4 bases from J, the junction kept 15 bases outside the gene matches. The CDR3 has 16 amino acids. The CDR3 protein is CSVATGQGHMADTQYF. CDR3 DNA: TGCAGCGTCGCTACCGGACAGGGACATATGGCAGATACGCAGTATTTT.

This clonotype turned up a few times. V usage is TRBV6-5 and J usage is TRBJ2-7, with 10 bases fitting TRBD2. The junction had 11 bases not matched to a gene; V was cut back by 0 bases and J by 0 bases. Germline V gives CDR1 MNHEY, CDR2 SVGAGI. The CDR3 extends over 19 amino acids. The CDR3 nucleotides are TGTGCCAGCAGTTACTCGATAAGGACTAGCGGCTGGAGCTCCTACGAGCAGTACTTC. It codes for CASSYSIRTSGWSSYEQYF.

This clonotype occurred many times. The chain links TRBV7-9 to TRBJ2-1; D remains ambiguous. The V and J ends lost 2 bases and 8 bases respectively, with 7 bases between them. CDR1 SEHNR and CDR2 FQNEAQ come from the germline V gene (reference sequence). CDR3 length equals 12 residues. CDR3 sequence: CASSLKVYEQFF. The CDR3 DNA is TGTGCCAGCAGCTTAAAGGTCTATGAGCAGTTCTTC.

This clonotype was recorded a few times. CDR3 in DNA: TGCGCCAGCAGAGTGAATCCCAGGACTAGCGGGGGGCATCCCTACAATGAGCAGTTCTTC. This translates into CASRVNPRTSGGHPYNEQFF. V is TRBV4-3 and J is TRBJ2-1, with TRBD2 identical over 14 bases. CDR3 length equals 20 residues. V shed 6 bases and J 2 bases; nucleotides not matched to a gene: 15. Germline V gene sequence: CDR1 LGHNA, CDR2 YSLEER.

CDR3: CASRRGLEAKNIQYF. DNA for the CDR3: TGTGCCAGCAGACGCGGGCTGGAAGCCAAAAACATTCAGTACTTC. The chain employs TRBV7-9 and TRBJ2-4; possible D gene TRBD2, 5 bases. The V gene lost 6 bases and the J gene lost 0 bases, with 12 bases spanning the gap. In germline, CDR1 is SEHNR, CDR2 FQNEAQ (reference sequence). The CDR3 contains 15 residues. Based on the CDR3 plus reference TRBV7-9 and TRBJ2-4, the full variable domain is DTGVSQNPRHKITKRGQNVTFRCDPISEHNRLYWYRQTLGQGPEFLTYFQNEAQLEKSRLLSDRFSAERPKGSFSTLEIQRTEQGDSAMYLCASRRGLEAKNIQYFGAGTRLSVL.

CDR3 DNA sequence: TGTGCCAGCAGCAAAGCCGACGTTAGCAATCAGCCCCAGCATTTT. Its protein product is CASSKADVSNQPQHF. The rearrangement uses TRBV21-1 and TRBJ1-5. TRBV21-1 is a pseudogene. The CDR3 runs 15 residues.

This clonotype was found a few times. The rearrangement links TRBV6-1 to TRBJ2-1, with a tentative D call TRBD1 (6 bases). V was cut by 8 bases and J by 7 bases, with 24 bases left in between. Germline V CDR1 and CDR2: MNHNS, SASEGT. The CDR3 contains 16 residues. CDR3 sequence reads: CASGSRDTYPPNEQFF. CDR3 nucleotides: TGTGCCAGCGGCTCCCGGGACACCTATCCCCCAAATGAGCAGTTCTTC.

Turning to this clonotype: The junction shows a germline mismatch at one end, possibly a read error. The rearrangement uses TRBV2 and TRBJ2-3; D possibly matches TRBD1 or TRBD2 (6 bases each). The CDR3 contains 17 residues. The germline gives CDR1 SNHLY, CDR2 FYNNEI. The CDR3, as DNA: TGTGCCTGCAGTTTTTGGCCTAGTGGGGGGCCGGAAGATACGCAGTATTTT. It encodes CACSFWPSGGPEDTQYF. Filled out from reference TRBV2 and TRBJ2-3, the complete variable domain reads EPEVTQTPSHQVTQMGQEVILRCVPISNHLYFYWYRQILGQKVEFLVSFYNNEISEKSEIFDDQFSVERPDGSNFTLKIRSTKLEDSAMYFCACSFWPSGGPEDTQYFGPGTRLTVL.

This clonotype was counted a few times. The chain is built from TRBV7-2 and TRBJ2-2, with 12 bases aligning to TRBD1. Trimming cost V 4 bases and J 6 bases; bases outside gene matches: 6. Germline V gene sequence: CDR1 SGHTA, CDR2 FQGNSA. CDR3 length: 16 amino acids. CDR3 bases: TGTGCCAGCAGCTGGGACAGGGGGCTGGTGTCCGGGGAGCTGTTTTTT. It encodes CASSWDRGLVSGELFF.

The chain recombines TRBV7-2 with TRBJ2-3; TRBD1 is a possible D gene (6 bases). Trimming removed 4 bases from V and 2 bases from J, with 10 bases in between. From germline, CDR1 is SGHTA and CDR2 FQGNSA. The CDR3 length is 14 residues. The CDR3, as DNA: TGTGCCAGCAGCTCCAGGGGTTACACAGATACGCAGTATTTT. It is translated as CASSSRGYTDTQYF.

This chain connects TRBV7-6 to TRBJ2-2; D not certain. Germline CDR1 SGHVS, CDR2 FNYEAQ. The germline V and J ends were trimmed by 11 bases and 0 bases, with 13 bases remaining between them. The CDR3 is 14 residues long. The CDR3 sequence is CALRLQSNTGELFF. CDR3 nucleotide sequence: TGTGCCTTACGACTTCAATCGAACACCGGGGAGCTGTTTTTT.